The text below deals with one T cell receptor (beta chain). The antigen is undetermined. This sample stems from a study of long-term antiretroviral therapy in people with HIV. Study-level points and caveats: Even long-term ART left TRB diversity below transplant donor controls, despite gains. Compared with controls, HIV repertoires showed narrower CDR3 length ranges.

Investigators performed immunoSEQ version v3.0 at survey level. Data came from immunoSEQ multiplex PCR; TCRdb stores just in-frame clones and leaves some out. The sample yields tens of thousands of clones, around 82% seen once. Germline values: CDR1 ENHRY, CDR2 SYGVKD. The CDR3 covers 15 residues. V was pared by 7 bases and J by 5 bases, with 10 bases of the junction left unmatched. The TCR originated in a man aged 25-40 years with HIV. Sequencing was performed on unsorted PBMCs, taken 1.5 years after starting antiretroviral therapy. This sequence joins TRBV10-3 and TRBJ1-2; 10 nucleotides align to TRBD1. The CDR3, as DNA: TGTGCCATCATCCCCGGACAGGGGGGAGAGTATGGCTACACCTTC. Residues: CAIIPGQGGEYGYTF.